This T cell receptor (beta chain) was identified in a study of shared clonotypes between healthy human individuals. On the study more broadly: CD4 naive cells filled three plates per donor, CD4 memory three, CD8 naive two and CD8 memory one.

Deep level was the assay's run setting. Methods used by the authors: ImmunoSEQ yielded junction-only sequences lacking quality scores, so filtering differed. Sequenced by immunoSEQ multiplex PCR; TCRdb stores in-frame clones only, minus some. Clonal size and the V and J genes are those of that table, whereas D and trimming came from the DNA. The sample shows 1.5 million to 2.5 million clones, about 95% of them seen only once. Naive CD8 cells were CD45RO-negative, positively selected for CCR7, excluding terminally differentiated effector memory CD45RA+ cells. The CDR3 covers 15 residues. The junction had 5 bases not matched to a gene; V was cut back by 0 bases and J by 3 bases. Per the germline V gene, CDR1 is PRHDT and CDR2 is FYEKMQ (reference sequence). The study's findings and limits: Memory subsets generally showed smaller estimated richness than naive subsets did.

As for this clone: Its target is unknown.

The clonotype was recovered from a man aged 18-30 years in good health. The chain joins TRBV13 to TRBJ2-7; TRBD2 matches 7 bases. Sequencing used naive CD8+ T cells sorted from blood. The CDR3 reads CASSLGPGRSYEQYF. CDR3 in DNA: TGTGCCAGCAGCTTAGGCCCCGGGAGGAGCTACGAGCAGTACTTC.